This passage covers 21 T cell receptor beta chains from one sample sequenced in a study of blood T cell repertoires in COVID-19. TCRdb keeps only in-frame clones here, not all; method: immunoSEQ multiplex PCR. The sample gives about 42,000 clones, 80% to 90% of which show up once; 7% to 9.5% is in the top ten. The sample was peripheral blood. These receptors came from a man in his thirties or forties with active or convalescent COVID-19.

This clone showed up just once. In this CDR3 the conserved last residue, phenylalanine or tryptophan, is missing, so a read error is likely. The DNA is omitted, as the CDR3 cannot be located on it reliably, and the CDR3 follows TCRdb's listing. The chain has TRBV20-1 and TRBJ1-6. Germline V lookup: CDR1 DFQATT, CDR2 SNEGSKA (reference sequence). The CDR3 totals 8 residues, both ends included. The CDR3 loop reads CSARVCWS.

This chain connects TRBV4-3 to TRBJ1-2; 9 nucleotides agree with TRBD1. V shed 1 base and J 1 base; nucleotides not matched to a gene: 10. The germline CDR1 and CDR2 sequences are LGHNA and YSLEER. This CDR3 contains 18 residues. The CDR3 coding sequence is TGCGCCAGCAGCCAAGTCCCGGGACAGGGAGCCCTTAACTATGGCTACACCTTC. Protein sequence: CASSQVPGQGALNYGYTF.

This chain connects TRBV12-3 or TRBV12-4 to TRBJ1-1, with 7 bases that match TRBD1. The trim removed 3 bases at V and 10 bases at J, leaving 2 bases unmatched. The CDR3 spans 11 residues. Written as DNA, the CDR3 is TGTGCCAGCAGTTTCGACAGGGTAGCTTTCTTT. Protein: CASSFDRVAFF.

This chain connects TRBV25-1 to TRBJ1-4; TRBD1 agrees at 10 bases. Germline V CDR1 and CDR2: MGHDK, SYGVNS. The CDR3 runs to 12 residues. Trimming removed 10 bases from V and 8 bases from J; junction bases left unmatched: 4. The DNA of the CDR3 is TGTGCCACCGGACAGGGGGAAGAAAAACTGTTTTTT. It encodes CATGQGEEKLFF.

The chain has TRBV5-1 and TRBJ2-7, with a weak D call TRBD2 (6 bases). Germline V gene data show CDR1 as SGHRS and CDR2 as YFSETQ. The CDR3 loop spans 15 amino acids. Deletions cut 0 bases from V and 0 bases from J, with 10 bases between. The CDR3 region is CASSLEAGSSYEQYF. The CDR3 DNA reads TGCGCCAGCAGCTTGGAGGCGGGAAGCTCCTACGAGCAGTACTTC.

This rearrangement joins TRBV3-1 (or the pseudogene TRBV3-2) to TRBJ1-6; TRBD1 matches at 9 bases. Trimming removed 4 bases from V and 7 bases from J; junction bases left unmatched: 5. The CDR3 is made up of 15 amino acids. Germline V gene data show CDR1 as LGHDT and CDR2 as YNNKEL (reference sequence). CDR3 nucleotide sequence: TGTGCCAGCAGCCCGACAGGGGGGAGAAATTCACCCCTCCACTTT. Its translation: CASSPTGGRNSPLHF.

The rearrangement links TRBV5-5 to TRBJ1-1; D gene uncertain. Trimming cost V 2 bases and J 1 base, with 6 bases left between them. Germline V gene sequence: CDR1 SGHKS, CDR2 YYEKEE (reference sequence). The CDR3 spans 13 residues. The DNA of the CDR3 is TGTGCCAGCAGCTTTACAGAGAACACTGAAGCTTTCTTT. Translating it yields CASSFTENTEAFF.

This sequence joins TRBV4-3 and TRBJ2-2, with D possibly matching TRBD2 (7 bases). In germline, CDR1 is LGHNA, CDR2 YSLEER. The V end lost 1 base, the J end lost 7 bases, and 10 bases lay between the germline ends. The CDR3 loop spans 14 amino acids. CDR3 protein: CASSQAGEGGELFF. The DNA of the CDR3 is TGCGCCAGCAGCCAAGCAGGGGAGGGCGGGGAGCTGTTTTTT.

V gene TRBV7-9 combines with J gene TRBJ1-3, with D maybe TRBD1 (5 bases). V was shortened by 5 bases and J by 0 bases, with 17 bases between the two germline ends. The germline V gene encodes CDR1 SEHNR and CDR2 FQNEAQ (reference sequence). The CDR3 is 17 residues long. Here the CDR3 reads CASSPTVTGRSGNTIYF. DNA of the CDR3: TGTGCCAGCAGCCCAACCGTTACAGGTCGCTCTGGAAACACCATATATTTT.

This sequence joins TRBV18 and TRBJ1-4, with D maybe TRBD1 (6 bases). V lost 4 bases, J lost 7 bases, and 16 bases lay in between. The germline V gene has CDR1 KGHSH and CDR2 LQKENI. The CDR3 has 15 amino acids. The CDR3 sequence: CASSLTGSDGEKLFF. The CDR3, as DNA: TGTGCCAGCTCACTTACAGGGTCTGATGGTGAAAAACTGTTTTTT.

CDR3 bases: TGTGCCAGCAGTCCGCTTCAGGGGGCGCGCGGCTACACCTTC. It is translated as CASSPLQGARGYTF. V is TRBV25-1 and J is TRBJ1-2; 8 bases map to TRBD1. Looked up from germline, CDR1 is MGHDK and CDR2 is SYGVNS. Trimming cost V 5 bases and J 8 bases; bases outside gene matches: 10. The length of the CDR3 is 14 residues.

The chain uses TRBV10-3 and TRBJ2-5, with TRBD1 matching over 9 bases. V gave up 6 bases and J gave up 3 bases; unmatched junction bases: 5. The CDR3 totals 14 residues. Per germline, CDR1 ENHRY and CDR2 SYGVKD. This CDR3 is CAISRDRDKETQYF. The CDR3 coding sequence is TGTGCCATCAGCCGGGACAGGGATAAAGAGACCCAGTACTTC.

The CDR3 sequence: CASSSLAGARETQYF. Written as DNA, the CDR3 is TGTGCCAGCAGTTCCCTAGCGGGGGCCAGGGAGACCCAGTACTTC. The chain couples TRBV6-6 to TRBJ2-5; the match to TRBD2 covers 10 bases. This CDR3 comprises 15 residues. From germline, CDR1 is MNHNY and CDR2 SVGAGI (reference sequence). With 4 bases clipped from V and 5 bases from J, the junction kept 7 bases outside the gene matches.

The chain carries TRBV4-1 and TRBJ2-7; D is possibly TRBD2 (6 bases). CDR1 is MGHRA, CDR2 YSYEKL, per germline. V shed 1 base and J shed 3 bases, with 19 bases lying between them. The CDR3 spans 17 residues. DNA for the CDR3: TGCGCCAGCAGCCAAGCCCCGGGGGAGCTGGGTAACTACGAGCAGTACTTC. It specifies CASSQAPGELGNYEQYF.

This clone was seen only once. The chain couples TRBV5-1 to TRBJ2-5; weak D call: TRBD1 (6 bases). This CDR3 spans 14 amino acids. Deletions cut 7 bases from V and 4 bases from J, with 17 bases between. CDR1 and CDR2 from the germline V gene are SGHRS and YFSETQ. The CDR3 DNA follows: TGCGCCAGCTCAAGTACAGGGTTTCGAGAGACCCAGTACTTC. Amino acids: CASSSTGFRETQYF. Looking up the rest from reference TRBV5-1 and TRBJ2-5 gives the full variable domain: KAGVTQTPRYLIKTRGQQVTLSCSPISGHRSVSWYQQTPGQGLQFLFEYFSETQRNKGNFPGRFSGRQFSNSRSEMNVSTLELGDSALYLCASSSTGFRETQYFGPGTRLLVL.

The rearrangement joins TRBV4-3 to TRBJ1-2, with D possibly TRBD1 on 5 matching bases. Germline lookup yields CDR1 LGHNA and CDR2 YSLEER. This CDR3 comprises 15 residues. The V end was cut by 1 base, the J end by 4 bases, with 13 bases between. The CDR3 protein is CASSQVRTDSYGYTF. As DNA, the CDR3 is TGCGCCAGCAGCCAAGTTCGTACAGACAGCTATGGCTACACCTTC.

The rearrangement links TRBV21-1 to TRBJ2-3; the table assigns TRBD2, which was not confirmed against the DNA. TRBV21-1 is a documented pseudogene. This CDR3 has 21 amino acids. The DNA for the CDR3 is TGTGCCAGCAGCAAAGTTTTTCCCGTTCTAAATATACCGAATAGCACAGATACGCAGTATTTT. Its translation: CASSKVFPVLNIPNSTDTQYF.

The chain has TRBV19 and TRBJ2-7, with 13 nucleotides matching TRBD2. From germline, CDR1 is LNHDA and CDR2 SQIVND (reference sequence). V shed 8 bases and J 2 bases; nucleotides not matched to a gene: 6. The CDR3 spans 15 residues. CDR3 residues: CASRTSGGPTYEQYF. The DNA of the CDR3 is TGTGCCAGTCGGACTAGCGGGGGCCCGACCTACGAGCAGTACTTC.

V gene TRBV6-6 combines with J gene TRBJ2-3, with a weak D call TRBD2 (6 bases). The CDR3 runs 13 residues. Germline assignment: CDR1 MNHNY and CDR2 SVGAGI (reference sequence). The germline V and J ends were trimmed by 8 bases and 4 bases, with 13 bases remaining between them. The CDR3 reads CASYGGWADTQYF. CDR3 in DNA: TGTGCCAGCTACGGAGGGTGGGCAGATACGCAGTATTTT.

This clone was observed a handful of times. In nucleotides, the CDR3 is TGTGCCAGCAGCTTAGTAGGGGCCGGGACAGTCGGAGGTGGCCTCCAAGCTTTCTTT. Amino acid sequence: CASSLVGAGTVGGGLQAFF. The chain employs TRBV7-2 and TRBJ1-1; 7 bases are a match to TRBD1. The CDR3 is 19 amino acids. CDR1 and CDR2 (germline): SGHTA, FQGNSA. V shed 1 base and J 9 bases; nucleotides not matched to a gene: 23.

CDR3: CASSTAGESYGYTF. The CDR3 nucleotides are TGTGCCAGTAGTACGGCCGGGGAGAGCTATGGCTACACCTTC. The genes are TRBV19 and TRBJ1-2; D not certain. The CDR3 has 14 residues. Germline assignment: CDR1 LNHDA and CDR2 SQIVND (reference sequence). The germline V and J ends were trimmed by 4 bases and 4 bases, with 13 bases remaining between them.